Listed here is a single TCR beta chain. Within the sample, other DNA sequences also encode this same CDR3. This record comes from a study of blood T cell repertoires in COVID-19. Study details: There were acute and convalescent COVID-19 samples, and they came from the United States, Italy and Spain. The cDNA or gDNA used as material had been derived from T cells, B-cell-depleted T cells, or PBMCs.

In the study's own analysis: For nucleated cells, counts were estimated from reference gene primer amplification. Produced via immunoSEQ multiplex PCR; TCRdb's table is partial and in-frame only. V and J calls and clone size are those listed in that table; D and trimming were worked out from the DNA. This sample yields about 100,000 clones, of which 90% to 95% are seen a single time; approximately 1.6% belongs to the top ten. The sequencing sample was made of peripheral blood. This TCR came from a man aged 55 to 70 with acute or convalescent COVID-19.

CDR3 amino acids: CASSLGTSGYNEQFF. CDR3 coding DNA: TGTGCCAGCAGCCTTGGGACTAGCGGATACAATGAGCAGTTCTTC. V gene TRBV27 combines with J gene TRBJ2-1; TRBD2 aligns across 11 bases. The J segment lost 4 bases and the V segment lost 6 bases, leaving 5 bases of the junction unmatched. Germline CDR1 MNHEY, CDR2 SMNVEV (reference sequence). This CDR3 region has 15 residues.